One T cell receptor (beta chain) is described in this entry. V lost 6 bases and J lost 1, with 10 bases in between. Germline V gene lookup returns CDR1 MGHRA and CDR2 YSYEKL. The CDR3 has 13 amino acids. This entry belongs to a study of T cell changes during pregnancy in multiple sclerosis. Assay used: immunoSEQ multiplex PCR; TCRdb lists only in-frame clones, some missing. Among about 57,000 clones listed, 85% to 95% were seen once. The V gene is TRBV4-1, the J gene TRBJ2-7; no definite D call. Sequencing was performed on CD4+ T cells from peripheral blood mononuclear cells, taken in the third trimester of pregnancy. This receptor was taken from a female donor with multiple sclerosis, enrolled in a pregnancy study. CDR3 in amino acids: CASSFSVSYEQYF. CDR3 coding DNA: TGCGCCAGCAGTTTCAGCGTTTCCTACGAGCAGTACTTC.